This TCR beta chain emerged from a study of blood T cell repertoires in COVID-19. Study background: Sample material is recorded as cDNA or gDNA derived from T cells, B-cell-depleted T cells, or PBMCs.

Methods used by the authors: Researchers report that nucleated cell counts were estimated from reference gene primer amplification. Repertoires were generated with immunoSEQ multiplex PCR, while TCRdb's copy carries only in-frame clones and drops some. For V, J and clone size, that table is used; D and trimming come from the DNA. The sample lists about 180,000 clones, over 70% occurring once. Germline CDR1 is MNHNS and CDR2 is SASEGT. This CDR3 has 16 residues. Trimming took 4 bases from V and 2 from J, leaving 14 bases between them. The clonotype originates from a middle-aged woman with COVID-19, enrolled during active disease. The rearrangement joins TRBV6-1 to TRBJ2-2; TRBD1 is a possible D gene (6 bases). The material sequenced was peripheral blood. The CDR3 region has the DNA TGTGCCAGCAGTGGACAATCAGGGGTAAACACCGGGGAGCTGTTTTTT. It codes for CASSGQSGVNTGELFF.